These T cell receptor beta chains were read from a single sample in a study of blood T cell repertoires in COVID-19. Only in-frame clones appear in the TCRdb table, and some are missing; sequencing was by immunoSEQ multiplex PCR. The sample holds 120,000 or so clones; more than 75% are singletons and the top ten take more than 1.5%. Sequences were obtained from peripheral blood. The receptors were sampled from a human donor in a cohort sampled during active COVID-19. Each CDR3 is given with its conserved first and last residue. D genes are given only for firm matches. Size tells how often a clone was seen (once, few, many) or the class of an expanded clone, and some rows leave it out.

v_gene	d_gene	j_gene	abundance	CDR3nt	CDR3aa
TRBV18	TRBD1	TRBJ2-7	NA	TGTGCCAGCTCGCCCGGGACAGGGCCCTACGAGCAGTACTTC	CASSPGTGPYEQYF
TRBV21-1	NA	TRBJ1-2	NA	TGTGCCAGCAGCAAAGCGTGTGACAGGGGGGTTAGTTGTTTCCAAGCTAACTATGGCTACACCTTC	CASSKACDRGVSCFQANYGYTF
TRBV2	TRBD1	TRBJ2-2	NA	TGTGCCAGCGGGGCGACAGGGGCTCCCGGGGAGCTGTTTTTT	CASGATGAPGELFF
TRBV15	NA	TRBJ2-3	once	TGTGCCACCAGCTCCCCCCCCCGGGACAACACAGATACGCAGTATTTT	CATSSPPRDNTDTQYF
TRBV5-6	TRBD1	TRBJ2-7	NA	TGTGCCAGCAGCTTCGGGACAGGGTTGCGCGAGCAGTACTTC	CASSFGTGLREQYF
TRBV4-1	NA	TRBJ2-7	NA	TGCGCCAGCAGCCAAGATACAAGCGGGTCACGAACCTACGAGCAGTACTTC	CASSQDTSGSRTYEQYF
TRBV7-2	TRBD2	TRBJ2-1	NA	TGTGCCAGCAGAGAAAGACTAGCGGGCGACAATGAGCAGTTCTTC	CASRERLAGDNEQFF
TRBV3-1/TRBV3-2	NA	TRBJ2-7	NA	TGTGCCAGCAGTCGGGTAGCGGTAATATCCTACGAGCAGTACTTC	CASSRVAVISYEQYF
TRBV19	NA	TRBJ1-2	NA	TGTGCCAGTAGTCTATACAGCTATGGCTACACCTTC	CASSLYSYGYTF
TRBV10-3	NA	TRBJ1-6	NA	TGTGCCATCAGAACCGGGACACCGAGCTCCTATAATTCACCCCTCCACTTT	CAIRTGTPSSYNSPLHF
TRBV7-7	TRBD2	TRBJ2-1	NA	TGTGCTAGCAGTCAAACCGGGACTAGTGTGATGAATGAGCAGTTCTTC	CASSQTGTSVMNEQFF
TRBV5-3	TRBD2	TRBJ2-1	NA	TGTGCCAGAAGCTTGCCCTCAGGGAGGGGAGGGCCCCATGAGCAGTTCTTC	CARSLPSGRGGPHEQFF
TRBV28	TRBD2	TRBJ2-2	NA	TGTGCCAGCAGTCCTCTCCTCAGGACTAGCGGGAGGCTACTACTCACCGGGGAGCTGTTTTTT	CASSPLLRTSGRLLLTGELFF
TRBV6-5	NA	TRBJ1-2	NA	TGTGCCAGCAGTTACTCGACGGGTCCGATTAACTATGGCTACACCTTC	CASSYSTGPINYGYTF
TRBV5-1	TRBD2	TRBJ2-3	NA	TGCGCCAGCCGAGGCGGGGGGGCTGGAGATACGCAGTATTTT	CASRGGGAGDTQYF
TRBV5-1	TRBD1	TRBJ2-7	NA	TGCGCCAGCAGCGCCACGGGACAGCCCCAAGACGAGCAGTACTTC	CASSATGQPQDEQYF
TRBV28	NA	TRBJ2-2	NA	TGTGCCAGCAGACAACAGGGTTGGGAGCTGTTTTTT	CASRQQGWELFF
TRBV6-4	NA	TRBJ2-2	NA	TGTGCCAGCAGTCGAAGGGGGGGCCCCACCGGGGAGCTGTTTTTT	CASSRRGGPTGELFF
TRBV19	NA	TRBJ2-1	NA	TGTGCCAGTAGACTTAAGGGGCTGAACAATGAGCAGTTCTTC	CASRLKGLNNEQFF
TRBV19	TRBD1	TRBJ1-5	NA	TGTGCCAGTAGTAGGGACAGACTCAATCAGCCCCAGCATTTT	CASSRDRLNQPQHF
TRBV7-8	NA	TRBJ2-7	NA	TGTGCCAGCACATCAAACTACGAGCAGTACTTC	CASTSNYEQYF
TRBV6-5	NA	TRBJ1-4	NA	TGTGCCAGCAGTATACAGGGAAATAATGAAAAACTGTTTTTT	CASSIQGNNEKLFF
TRBV14	TRBD2	TRBJ2-1	NA	TGTGCCAGCAGCCGGCGGGGGGGCGGTGATGAGCAGTTCTTC	CASSRRGGGDEQFF
TRBV29-1	TRBD1	TRBJ1-5	NA	TGCAGCGTCCAGGACAGGGGGAATCAGCCCCAGCATTTT	CSVQDRGNQPQHF
TRBV10-3	TRBD1	TRBJ1-2	NA	TGTGCCATCAACCCGGGACAGGGGTTCGGCTACACCTTC	CAINPGQGFGYTF
TRBV3-1/TRBV3-2	NA	TRBJ2-1	NA	TGTGCCAGCAGCCAAGATTTTGGCCCCAGCTCCTACAATGAGCAGTTCTTC	CASSQDFGPSSYNEQFF
TRBV4-1	NA	TRBJ2-7	NA	TGCGCCAGCAGCCTCCAGGCGGCGGGGCTGAGCTCCTACGAGCAGTACTTC	CASSLQAAGLSSYEQYF
TRBV10-1	NA	TRBJ2-7	NA	TGCGCCAGCAGTGACCTACCTTCCCCCTACGAGCAGTACTTC	CASSDLPSPYEQYF
TRBV4-1	TRBD2	TRBJ2-7	NA	TGCGCCAGCAGCCAACTAGCGGGTCCTGCCTACGAGCAGTACTTC	CASSQLAGPAYEQYF
TRBV3-1/TRBV3-2	NA	TRBJ1-5	NA	TGTGCCAGCAGCCACATGGGGCGCAATCAGCCCCAGCATTTT	CASSHMGRNQPQHF
TRBV9	TRBD1	TRBJ2-7	NA	TGTGCCAGCAGCCGCGGACAGGGGGCTTACGAGCAGTACTTC	CASSRGQGAYEQYF
TRBV27	NA	TRBJ2-1	NA	TGTGCCAGCAGTTCCCCCCTCAGGTTCTATGAGCAGTTCTTC	CASSSPLRFYEQFF
TRBV7-9	TRBD1	TRBJ2-7	NA	TGTGCCAGCAGCTCACAGGGGGCGTCCTACGAGCAGTACTTC	CASSSQGASYEQYF
TRBV6-2/TRBV6-3	TRBD1	TRBJ1-2	NA	TGTGCCAGCAGCCGACCGGGACAGGGAGACTATGGCTACACCTTC	CASSRPGQGDYGYTF
TRBV27	NA	TRBJ2-1	NA	TGTGCCAGCAGGCGGGTGGGTCTCTACAATGAGCAGTTCTTC	CASRRVGLYNEQFF
TRBV5-6	NA	TRBJ1-2	NA	TGTGCCAGCAGCAGGGGAGGTGGCTACACCTTC	CASSRGGGYTF
TRBV5-4	NA	TRBJ2-2	NA	TGTGCCAGCAGCTTGGTGGAGGGAACAGACACCGGGGAGCTGTTTTTT	CASSLVEGTDTGELFF
TRBV5-1	TRBD1	TRBJ1-3	NA	TGCGCCAGCAGCCCCGGAGGGCAGGGGGCGTGGATAAACACCATATATTTT	CASSPGGQGAWINTIYF
TRBV28	TRBD1	TRBJ2-7	NA	TGTGCCAGCAGTTTAACCGGACAGGGCACCTACGAGCAGTACTTC	CASSLTGQGTYEQYF
TRBV5-1	TRBD1	TRBJ1-1	NA	TGCGCCAGCAGCTTAACAGGGGTGGGGAACACTGAAGCTTTCTTT	CASSLTGVGNTEAFF
TRBV7-9	NA	TRBJ1-2	NA	TGTGCCAGCAGCCCACAGGGTAACTATGGCTACACCTTC	CASSPQGNYGYTF
TRBV19	TRBD1	TRBJ1-2	NA	TGTGCCAGTAGCAGGAGGGGGCGTTTCTATGGCTACACCTTC	CASSRRGRFYGYTF
TRBV6-4	TRBD1	TRBJ1-1	NA	TGTGCCAGCAGTGATGAGACAGGGGTCGGTCGAGCTTTCTTT	CASSDETGVGRAFF
TRBV5-1	NA	TRBJ1-2	NA	TGCGCCAGCAGCCTGCGCTCGAGCCTTACTACGACTAACTATGGCTACACCTTC	CASSLRSSLTTTNYGYTF
TRBV30	NA	TRBJ1-1	NA	TGTGCTTGGAGTGTGCAGGGTATGATAGCTTTCTTT	CAWSVQGMIAFF